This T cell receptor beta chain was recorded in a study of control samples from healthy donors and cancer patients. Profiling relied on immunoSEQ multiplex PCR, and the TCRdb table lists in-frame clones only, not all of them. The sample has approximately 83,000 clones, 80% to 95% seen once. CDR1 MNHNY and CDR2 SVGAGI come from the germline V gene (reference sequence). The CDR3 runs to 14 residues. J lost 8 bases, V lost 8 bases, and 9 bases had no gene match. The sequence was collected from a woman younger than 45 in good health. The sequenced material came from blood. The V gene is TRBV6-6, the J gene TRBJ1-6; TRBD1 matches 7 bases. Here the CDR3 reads CASDRQGSDSPLHF. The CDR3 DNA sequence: TGTGCCAGCGATAGACAGGGCTCGGATTCACCCCTCCACTTT.